These 2 T cell receptor beta chains were all obtained from the same sample, sequenced in a study of CD8+CD57+ T cells in acquired aplastic anemia. TCR beta VDJ combinations and CDR3 sequences were profiled from genomic DNA. From the reads, TCRdb called clonotypes with MiXCR, one entry per CDR3 protein. The sample contains approximately 130,000 distinct CDR3 sequences, approximately 41% of which appear only once. Material for sequencing was sorted CD4+, CD8+, or CD8+CD57+ T cells (not recorded which) from PBMCs. These receptors were obtained from a human donor in good health, serving as a control.

V usage is TRBV27 and J usage is TRBJ2-7; 10 bases are shared with TRBD1. This CDR3 contains 15 residues. Germline V lookup: CDR1 MNHEY, CDR2 SMNVEV (reference sequence). The V gene end was trimmed by 4 bases and the J gene end by 6 bases; junction bases not matched to a gene: 9. CDR3 loop: CASSSGRDRGSEQYF. The CDR3 nucleotides read TGTGCCAGCAGTTCTGGCCGGGACAGGGGATCCGAGCAGTACTTC.

In its sample, this clonotype was seen many times. This chain connects TRBV20-1 to TRBJ2-3, with a possible D match to TRBD1 (5 bases). CDR3 length: 12 residues. Trimming took 0 bases from V and 4 from J, leaving 5 bases between them. Germline-derived CDR1 and CDR2 are DFQATT and SNEGSKA (reference sequence). The CDR3 DNA is TGCAGTGCTAGAGAACAGGCAGATACGCAGTATTTT. Amino acids: CSAREQADTQYF.